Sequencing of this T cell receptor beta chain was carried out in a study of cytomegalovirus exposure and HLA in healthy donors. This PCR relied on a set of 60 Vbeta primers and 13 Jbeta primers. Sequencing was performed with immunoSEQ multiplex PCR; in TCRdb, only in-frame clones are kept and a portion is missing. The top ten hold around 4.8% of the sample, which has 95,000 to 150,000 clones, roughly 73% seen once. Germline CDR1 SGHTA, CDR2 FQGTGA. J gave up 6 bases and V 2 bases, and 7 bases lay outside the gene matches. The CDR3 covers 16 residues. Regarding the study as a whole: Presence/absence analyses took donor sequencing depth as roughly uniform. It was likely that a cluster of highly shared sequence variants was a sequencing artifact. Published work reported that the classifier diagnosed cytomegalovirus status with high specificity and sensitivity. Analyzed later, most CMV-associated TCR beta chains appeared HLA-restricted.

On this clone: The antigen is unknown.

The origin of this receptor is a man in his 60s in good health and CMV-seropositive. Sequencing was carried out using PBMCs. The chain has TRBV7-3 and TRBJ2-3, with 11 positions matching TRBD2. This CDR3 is CASSLGASGGYDTQYF. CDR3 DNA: TGTGCCAGCAGCTTAGGGGCTAGCGGGGGGTATGATACGCAGTATTTT.